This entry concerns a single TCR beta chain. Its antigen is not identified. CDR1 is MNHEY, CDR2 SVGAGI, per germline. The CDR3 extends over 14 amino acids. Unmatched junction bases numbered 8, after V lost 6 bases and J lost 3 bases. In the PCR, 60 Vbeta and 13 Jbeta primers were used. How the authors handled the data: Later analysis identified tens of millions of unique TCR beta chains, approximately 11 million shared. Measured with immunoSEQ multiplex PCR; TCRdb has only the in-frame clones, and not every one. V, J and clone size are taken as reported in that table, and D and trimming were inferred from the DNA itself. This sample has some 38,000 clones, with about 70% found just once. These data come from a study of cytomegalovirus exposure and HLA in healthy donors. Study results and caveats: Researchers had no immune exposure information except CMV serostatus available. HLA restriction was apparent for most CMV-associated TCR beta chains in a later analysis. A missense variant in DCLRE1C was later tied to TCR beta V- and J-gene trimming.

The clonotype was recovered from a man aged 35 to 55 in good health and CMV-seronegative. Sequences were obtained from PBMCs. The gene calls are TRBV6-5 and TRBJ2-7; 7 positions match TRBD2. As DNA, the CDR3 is TGTGCCAGCAGCCCCGGGGCGGGGGACTACGAGCAGTACTTC. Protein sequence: CASSPGAGDYEQYF.